This entry is about one T cell receptor (beta chain). This entry is derived from a study of blood T cell repertoires in COVID-19. Study-level information: Italy, Spain and the United States were the sources of the convalescent and acute COVID-19 samples.

Germline V gene sequence: CDR1 SGHDN, CDR2 FVKESK. The V gene end was trimmed by 3 bases and the J gene end by 4 bases; junction bases not matched to a gene: 6. This CDR3 is 15 amino acids long. Data came from immunoSEQ multiplex PCR; TCRdb stores just in-frame clones and leaves some out. The data hold some 96,000 clones, with around four fifths observed a single time. This chain joins TRBV14 and TRBJ2-1; 7 bases line up with TRBD2. The TCR was taken from a human donor in a cohort sampled during active COVID-19. Sequencing was carried out using peripheral blood. This CDR3 is CASSHGPAGYNEQFF. The CDR3 bases are TGTGCCAGCAGCCATGGACCAGCGGGGTACAATGAGCAGTTCTTC.